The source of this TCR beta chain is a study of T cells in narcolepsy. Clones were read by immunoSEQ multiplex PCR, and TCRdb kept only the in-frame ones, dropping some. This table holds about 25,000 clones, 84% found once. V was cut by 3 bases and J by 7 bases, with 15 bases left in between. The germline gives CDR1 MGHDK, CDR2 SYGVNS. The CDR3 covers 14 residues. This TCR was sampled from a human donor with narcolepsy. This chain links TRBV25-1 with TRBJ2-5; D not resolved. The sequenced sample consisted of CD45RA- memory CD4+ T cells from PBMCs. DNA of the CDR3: TGTGCCAGCAGTGAGGGTAAATCCCATGCGACCCAGTACTTC. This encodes CASSEGKSHATQYF.